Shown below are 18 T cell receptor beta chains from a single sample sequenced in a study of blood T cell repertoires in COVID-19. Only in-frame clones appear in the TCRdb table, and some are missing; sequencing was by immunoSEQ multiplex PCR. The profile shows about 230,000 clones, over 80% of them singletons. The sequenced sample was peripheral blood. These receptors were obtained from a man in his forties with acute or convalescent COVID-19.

For the CDR3, the DNA is TGTGCCAGCAGGATCGGACTCGACAATGAGCAGTTCTTC. This translates into CASRIGLDNEQFF. The chain combines TRBV6-5 with TRBJ2-1, with D maybe TRBD2 (5 bases). V was shortened by 6 bases and J by 5 bases, with 11 bases between the two germline ends. CDR3 size: 13 residues. Per germline, CDR1 MNHEY and CDR2 SVGAGI.

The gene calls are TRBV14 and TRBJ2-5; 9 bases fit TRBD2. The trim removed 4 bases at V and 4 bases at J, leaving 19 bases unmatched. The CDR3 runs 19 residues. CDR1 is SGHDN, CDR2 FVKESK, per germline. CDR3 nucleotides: TGTGCCAGCAGCCGACGAGGGACTAGCACAAATCTAGTGGGAGAGACCCAGTACTTC. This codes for CASSRRGTSTNLVGETQYF. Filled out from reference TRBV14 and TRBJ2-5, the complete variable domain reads EAGVTQFPSHSVIEKGQTVTLRCDPISGHDNLYWYRRVMGKEIKFLLHFVKESKQDESGMPNNRFLAERTGGTYSTLKVQPAELEDSGVYFCASSRRGTSTNLVGETQYFGPGTRLLVL.

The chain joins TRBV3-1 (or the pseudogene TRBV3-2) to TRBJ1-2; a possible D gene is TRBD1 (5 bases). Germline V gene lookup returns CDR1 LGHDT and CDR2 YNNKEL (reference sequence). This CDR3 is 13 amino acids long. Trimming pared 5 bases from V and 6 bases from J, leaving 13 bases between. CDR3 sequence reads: CASSYVEGDGYTF. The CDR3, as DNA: TGTGCCAGCAGCTACGTTGAAGGGGATGGCTACACCTTC.

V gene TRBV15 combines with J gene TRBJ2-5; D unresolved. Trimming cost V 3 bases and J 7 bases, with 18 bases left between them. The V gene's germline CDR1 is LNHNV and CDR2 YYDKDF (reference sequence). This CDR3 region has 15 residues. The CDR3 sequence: CATSSSPSPRGTQYF. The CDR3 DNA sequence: TGTGCCACCAGCAGCTCTCCGAGTCCCCGAGGGACCCAGTACTTC.

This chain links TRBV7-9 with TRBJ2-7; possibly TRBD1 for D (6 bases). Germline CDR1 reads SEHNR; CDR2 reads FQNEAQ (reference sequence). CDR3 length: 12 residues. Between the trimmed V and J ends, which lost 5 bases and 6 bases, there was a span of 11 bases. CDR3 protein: CASSRDIPEQYF. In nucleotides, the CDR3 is TGTGCCAGCAGCCGGGACATCCCCGAGCAGTACTTC.

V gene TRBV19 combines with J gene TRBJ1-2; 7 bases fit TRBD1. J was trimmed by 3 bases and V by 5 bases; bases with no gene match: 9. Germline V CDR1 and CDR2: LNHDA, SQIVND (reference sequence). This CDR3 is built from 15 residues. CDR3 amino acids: CASSLGDSPYYGYTF. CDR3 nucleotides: TGTGCCAGTAGTCTCGGGGACAGCCCGTACTATGGCTACACCTTC.

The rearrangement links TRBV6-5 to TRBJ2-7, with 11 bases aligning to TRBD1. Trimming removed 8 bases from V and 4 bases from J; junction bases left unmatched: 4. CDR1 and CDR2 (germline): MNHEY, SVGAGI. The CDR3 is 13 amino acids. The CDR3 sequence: CASLDRGQYEQYF. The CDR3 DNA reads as TGTGCCAGCCTGGACAGGGGGCAATACGAGCAGTACTTC.

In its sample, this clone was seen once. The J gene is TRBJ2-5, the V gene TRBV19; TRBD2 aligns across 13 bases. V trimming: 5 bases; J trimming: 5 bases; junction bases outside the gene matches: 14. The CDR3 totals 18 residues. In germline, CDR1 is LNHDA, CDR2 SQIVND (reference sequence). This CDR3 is CASSPTGTSGIYVETQYF. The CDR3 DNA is TGTGCCAGTAGTCCGACCGGGACTAGCGGGATTTATGTGGAGACCCAGTACTTC.

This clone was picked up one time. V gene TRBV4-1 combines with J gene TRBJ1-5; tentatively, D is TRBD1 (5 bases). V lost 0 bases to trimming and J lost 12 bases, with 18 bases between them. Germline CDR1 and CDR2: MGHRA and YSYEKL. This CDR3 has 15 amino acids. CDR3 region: CASSQDDAGGNLQHF. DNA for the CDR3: TGCGCCAGCAGCCAAGATGATGCTGGGGGGAATCTCCAGCATTTT.

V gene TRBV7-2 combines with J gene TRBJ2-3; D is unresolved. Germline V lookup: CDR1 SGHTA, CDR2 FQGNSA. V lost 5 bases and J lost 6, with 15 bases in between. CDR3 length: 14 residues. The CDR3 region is CASSLGLTRDTQYF. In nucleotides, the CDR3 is TGTGCCAGCAGCCTAGGCCTCACCAGGGATACGCAGTATTTT. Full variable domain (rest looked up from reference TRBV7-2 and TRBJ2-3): GAGVSQSPSNKVTEKGKDVELRCDPISGHTALYWYRQSLGQGLEFLIYFQGNSAPDKSGLPSDRFSAERTGGSVSTLTIQRTQQEDSAVYLCASSLGLTRDTQYFGPGTRLTVL.

The CDR3, as DNA: TGTGCCAGCAGCCAAGATCTGAGGGCTTCCTCCTACGAGCAGTACTTC. It is translated as CASSQDLRASSYEQYF. The gene calls are TRBV4-2 and TRBJ2-7; D is perhaps TRBD2 (5 bases). V lost 0 bases, J lost 0 bases, and 12 bases lay in between. The CDR3 is made up of 16 amino acids. Germline CDR1 is LGHNA and CDR2 is YNFKEQ.

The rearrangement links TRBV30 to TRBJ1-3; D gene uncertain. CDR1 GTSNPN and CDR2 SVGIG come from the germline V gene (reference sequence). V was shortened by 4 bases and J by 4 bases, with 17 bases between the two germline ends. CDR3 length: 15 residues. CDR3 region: CAWNRGLGTGNTIYF. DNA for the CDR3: TGTGCCTGGAACCGGGGTCTCGGCACGGGAAACACCATATATTTT.

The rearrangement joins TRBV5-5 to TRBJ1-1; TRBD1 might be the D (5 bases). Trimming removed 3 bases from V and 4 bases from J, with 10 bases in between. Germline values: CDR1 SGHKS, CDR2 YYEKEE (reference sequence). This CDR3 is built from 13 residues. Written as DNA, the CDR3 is TGTGCCAGCAGCTCAGGGTGGGGCACTGAAGCTTTCTTT. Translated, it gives CASSSGWGTEAFF.

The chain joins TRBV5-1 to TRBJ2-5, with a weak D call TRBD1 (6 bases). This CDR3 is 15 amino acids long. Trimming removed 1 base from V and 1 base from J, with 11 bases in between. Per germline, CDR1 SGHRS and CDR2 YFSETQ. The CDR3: CASSLNRVTQETQYF. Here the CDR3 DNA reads TGCGCCAGCAGCTTGAACAGGGTCACCCAAGAGACCCAGTACTTC.

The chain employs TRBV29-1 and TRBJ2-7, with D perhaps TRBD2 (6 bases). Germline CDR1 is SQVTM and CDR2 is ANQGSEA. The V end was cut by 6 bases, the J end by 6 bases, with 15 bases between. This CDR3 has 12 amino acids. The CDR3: CSVGTPLAEQYF. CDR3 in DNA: TGCAGCGTGGGGACTCCCTTAGCCGAGCAGTACTTC.

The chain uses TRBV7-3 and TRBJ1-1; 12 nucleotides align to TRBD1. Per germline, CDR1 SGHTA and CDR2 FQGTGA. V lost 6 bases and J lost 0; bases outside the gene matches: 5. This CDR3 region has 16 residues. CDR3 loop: CASSLGTGGMNTEAFF. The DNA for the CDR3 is TGTGCCAGCAGTCTGGGGACAGGGGGCATGAACACTGAAGCTTTCTTT.

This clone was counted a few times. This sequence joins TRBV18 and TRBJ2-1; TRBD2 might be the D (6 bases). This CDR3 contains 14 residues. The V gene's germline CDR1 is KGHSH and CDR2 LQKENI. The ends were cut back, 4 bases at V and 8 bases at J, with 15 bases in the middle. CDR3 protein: CASSLSGGLDEQFF. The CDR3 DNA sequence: TGTGCCAGCTCACTTAGCGGAGGTCTCGATGAGCAGTTCTTC.

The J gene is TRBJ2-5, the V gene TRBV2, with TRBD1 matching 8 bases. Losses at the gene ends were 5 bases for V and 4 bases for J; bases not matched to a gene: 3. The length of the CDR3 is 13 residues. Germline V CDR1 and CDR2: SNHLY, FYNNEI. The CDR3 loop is CASSWTGTETQYF. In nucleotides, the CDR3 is TGTGCCAGCAGTTGGACAGGGACAGAGACCCAGTACTTC. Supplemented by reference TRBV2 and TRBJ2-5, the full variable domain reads EPEVTQTPSHQVTQMGQEVILRCVPISNHLYFYWYRQILGQKVEFLVSFYNNEISEKSEIFDDQFSVERPDGSNFTLKIRSTKLEDSAMYFCASSWTGTETQYFGPGTRLLVL.